The 24 T cell receptor beta chains below come from one sample, sequenced in a study of glioma-infiltrating T cells after dendritic cell vaccination. Sequencing used immunoSEQ multiplex PCR; TCRdb keeps in-frame clones, though not all of them. The sample carries approximately 84,000 clones, about nine tenths recorded once. The sequencing here drew on blood, taken before dendritic cell vaccination. The source of these receptors is a human donor with glioblastoma.

This clone appeared a few times. This chain joins TRBV29-1 and TRBJ1-3; 7 bases agree with TRBD1. Germline loops: CDR1 SQVTM, CDR2 ANQGSEA. J gave up 2 bases and V 4 bases, and 2 bases lay outside the gene matches. CDR3 length: 13 amino acids. Here the CDR3 DNA reads TGCAGCGTTGGACAGGGCACTGGAAACACCATATATTTT. This codes for CSVGQGTGNTIYF. The entire variable domain, with the rest obtained from reference TRBV29-1 and TRBJ1-3, is as follows: SAVISQKPSRDICQRGTSLTIQCQVDSQVTMMFWYRQQPGQSLTLIATANQGSEATYESGFVIDKFPISRPNLTFSTLTVSNMSPEDSSIYLCSVGQGTGNTIYFGEGSWLTVV.

This clone has only a few counts. The genes are TRBV5-6 and TRBJ2-1, with TRBD2 as a possible D gene (5 bases). The CDR3 totals 12 residues. Per germline, CDR1 SGHDT and CDR2 YYEEEE. Trimming took 4 bases from V and 9 from J, leaving 11 bases between them. CDR3 sequence: CASSGVSGEQFF. The DNA for the CDR3 is TGTGCCAGCAGCGGAGTCAGCGGTGAGCAGTTCTTC.

The J gene is TRBJ2-7, the V gene TRBV2; 11 bases line up with TRBD2. CDR1 is SNHLY and CDR2 is FYNNEI in the germline V gene. V lost 6 bases and J lost 7; bases outside the gene matches: 8. This CDR3 is 14 amino acids long. This CDR3 reads CASSPLAGAGEQYF. The CDR3 DNA follows: TGTGCCAGCAGCCCACTAGCGGGAGCTGGAGAGCAGTACTTC.

The rearrangement uses TRBV7-3 and TRBJ2-4; 8 bases match TRBD1. Germline V gives CDR1 SGHTA, CDR2 FQGTGA. Losses at the gene ends were 2 bases for V and 8 bases for J; bases not matched to a gene: 8. This CDR3 spans 15 amino acids. Here the CDR3 DNA reads TGTGCCAGCAGCTTATCCCAGGGGGCGCAGGACATTCAGTACTTC. Protein product: CASSLSQGAQDIQYF.

CDR3 sequence (DNA): TGTGCCACCAGCAGAAAGTTACAGGGTTTGTATAGCAATCAGCCCCAGCATTTT. It encodes CATSRKLQGLYSNQPQHF. The V gene is TRBV15, the J gene TRBJ1-5, with D perhaps TRBD1 (6 bases). V gave up 2 bases and J gave up 0 bases, with 17 bases separating them. This CDR3 is built from 18 residues. CDR1 and CDR2 from the germline V gene are LNHNV and YYDKDF (reference sequence).

The rearrangement uses TRBV4-3 and TRBJ1-2, with a possible D match to TRBD1 (5 bases). This CDR3 is built from 13 residues. V lost 0 bases and J 8 bases, leaving 10 bases between the germline ends. The germline V gene has CDR1 LGHNA and CDR2 YSLEER. CDR3 nucleotide sequence: TGCGCCAGCAGCCAAGACAGGGCCGGCGGCTACACCTTC. This translates into CASSQDRAGGYTF.

CDR3 amino acids: CASSVSKGGGQPQHF. CDR3 nucleotides: TGTGCCAGCAGTGTATCGAAAGGGGGCGGACAGCCCCAGCATTTT. The chain recombines TRBV2 with TRBJ1-5, with 7 bases lining up with TRBD1. CDR3 size: 15 residues. The trim removed 4 bases at V and 7 bases at J, leaving 10 bases unmatched. Germline values: CDR1 SNHLY, CDR2 FYNNEI.

The V gene is TRBV5-1, the J gene TRBJ1-2, with a weak D call TRBD1 (6 bases). The CDR3 spans 14 residues. Trimming shortened V by 2 bases and J by 0 bases, and 8 bases separated the two germline ends. Germline values: CDR1 SGHRS, CDR2 YFSETQ. CDR3 nucleotides: TGCGCCAGCAGCTTACAGGGCTCTAACTATGGCTACACCTTC. Its translation: CASSLQGSNYGYTF.

V and J are TRBV6-5 and TRBJ2-7; TRBD2 aligns across 10 bases. Germline V gene sequence: CDR1 MNHEY, CDR2 SVGAGI. This CDR3 contains 16 residues. The junction had 6 bases not matched to a gene; V was cut back by 0 bases and J by 4 bases. Written as DNA, the CDR3 is TGTGCCAGCAGTTACTCGCAGCGGGGGGGCCAATACGAGCAGTACTTC. It yields the protein CASSYSQRGGQYEQYF.

V and J are TRBV10-2 and TRBJ2-7; TRBD2 aligns across 10 bases. Germline V CDR1 and CDR2: WSHSY, SAAADI. V shed 5 bases, J shed 4 bases, and the junction held 2 bases outside the gene matches. The CDR3 is made up of 13 amino acids. CDR3 coding DNA: TGCGCCAGCAGTAGCGGGAGGGATTACGAGCAGTACTTC. It specifies CASSSGRDYEQYF.

The count of this clone is one. This chain connects TRBV18 to TRBJ2-4, with TRBD1 identical over 9 bases. Germline V gene data show CDR1 as KGHSH and CDR2 as LQKENI. The CDR3 has 21 residues. V lost 8 bases and J lost 6; bases outside the gene matches: 29. The CDR3 loop is CASGKGQGTTDRSAVGNIQYF. CDR3 nucleotide sequence: TGTGCCAGCGGAAAAGGACAGGGGACGACGGACCGCAGCGCAGTCGGAAACATTCAGTACTTC.

This chain connects TRBV6-6 to TRBJ1-4; D is unclear. The CDR3 is 15 amino acids. Germline-derived CDR1 and CDR2 are MNHNY and SVGAGI (reference sequence). Trimming pared 5 bases from V and 3 bases from J, leaving 13 bases between. CDR3 amino acids: CASSLLAASNEKLFF. The CDR3 nucleotides are TGTGCCAGCAGTCTACTCGCGGCCTCTAATGAAAAACTGTTTTTT.

The chain uses TRBV5-1 and TRBJ2-1, with D uncertain. Germline lookup yields CDR1 SGHRS and CDR2 YFSETQ. The CDR3 is 15 amino acids. Trimming took off 3 bases at V and 8 bases at J, with 18 bases between the two ends. The CDR3, as DNA: TGCGCCAGCAGCTGGCGGTGGGTAGGATATGATGAGCAGTTCTTC. Translated: CASSWRWVGYDEQFF.

The chain uses TRBV5-1 and TRBJ2-7; D gene unclear. Trimming pared 0 bases from V and 7 bases from J, leaving 17 bases between. The CDR3 covers 15 residues. Germline V lookup: CDR1 SGHRS, CDR2 YFSETQ. CDR3 in amino acids: CASSLGVQSGLEQYF. The CDR3 DNA sequence: TGCGCCAGCAGCTTGGGGGTACAGTCAGGCCTGGAGCAGTACTTC.

The gene calls are TRBV25-1 and TRBJ2-7; 10 nucleotides match TRBD1. The V and J ends lost 6 bases and 2 bases, in that order; junction bases with no gene match: 7. Germline V gene lookup returns CDR1 MGHDK and CDR2 SYGVNS. There are 15 residues in the CDR3. The CDR3, as DNA: TGTGCCAGCAGGGCGGGACAGGGGCTCACCTACGAGCAGTACTTC. Amino acid sequence: CASRAGQGLTYEQYF.

Note on this clone: Different DNA sequences within this sample yield the same CDR3. V gene TRBV6-5 combines with J gene TRBJ2-1, with D tentatively TRBD2 (5 bases). This CDR3 has 16 amino acids. V lost 0 bases, J lost 1 base, and 10 bases lay in between. Germline loops: CDR1 MNHEY, CDR2 SVGAGI. CDR3 in DNA: TGTGCCAGCAGTTACTCGGTGCAGCGGTCCTACAATGAGCAGTTCTTC. This sequence encodes CASSYSVQRSYNEQFF.

The chain joins TRBV29-1 to TRBJ2-1; D may be TRBD2 (5 bases). This CDR3 contains 14 residues. Germline assignment: CDR1 SQVTM and CDR2 ANQGSEA. The V gene lost 7 bases and the J gene lost 5 bases, with 18 bases spanning the gap. This chain's CDR3 is CSARGRQNDNEQFF. The CDR3 DNA sequence: TGCAGCGCCCGGGGTCGGCAGAATGACAATGAGCAGTTCTTC.

The V and J genes are TRBV7-8 and TRBJ2-5; TRBD2 might be the D (5 bases). The CDR3 consists of 18 residues. Germline CDR1 reads SGHVS; CDR2 reads FQNEAQ. V lost 0 bases, J lost 9 bases, and 26 bases lay in between. CDR3 in amino acids: CASSLAASLVAGVRAQYF. The CDR3 DNA reads as TGTGCCAGCAGCTTAGCCGCTTCCCTTGTCGCCGGGGTGAGGGCCCAGTACTTC.

The chain is built from TRBV21-1 and TRBJ2-2; TRBD1 was called by the table and not checked on the DNA. TRBV21-1 is a recognized pseudogene. CDR3 length equals 16 residues. In DNA form, the CDR3 reads TGTGCCAGCAGCAAAGGACAGACCTTCAACACCGGGGAGCTGTTTTTT. It encodes CASSKGQTFNTGELFF.

This chain connects TRBV16 to TRBJ1-2, with D possibly matching TRBD1 (5 bases). The CDR3 is made up of 14 amino acids. Germline CDR1 is KGHSY and CDR2 is FQNENV. The V end was cut by 0 bases, the J end by 2 bases, with 7 bases between. CDR3 residues: CASSQSAGNYGYTF. The CDR3 DNA is TGTGCCAGCAGCCAATCGGCAGGGAACTATGGCTACACCTTC. The entire variable domain, with the rest obtained from reference TRBV16 and TRBJ1-2, is as follows: GEEVAQTPKHLVRGEGQKAKLYCAPIKGHSYVFWYQQVLKNEFKFLISFQNENVFDETGMPKERFSAKCLPNSPCSLEIQATKLEDSAVYFCASSQSAGNYGYTFGSGTRLTVV.

The V and J genes are TRBV28 and TRBJ2-2; 13 bases line up with TRBD2. The CDR3 is 17 residues long. The V and J ends lost 5 bases and 3 bases, in that order; junction bases with no gene match: 6. Germline CDR1 reads MDHEN; CDR2 reads SYDVKM. Here the CDR3 reads CASSPPGLAGYTGELFF. CDR3 nucleotide sequence: TGTGCCAGCAGTCCTCCGGGACTAGCGGGGTACACCGGGGAGCTGTTTTTT.

The rearrangement links TRBV4-3 to TRBJ1-5; D ambiguous. The V end lost 1 base, the J end lost 0 bases, and 4 bases lay between the germline ends. The CDR3 is made up of 14 amino acids. The germline gives CDR1 LGHNA, CDR2 YSLEER. The CDR3 DNA sequence: TGCGCCAGCAGCCAAGGAGTTAGCAATCAGCCCCAGCATTTT. It translates to CASSQGVSNQPQHF.

This clone was found once. The chain links TRBV5-4 to TRBJ1-2; D perhaps matches TRBD1 (6 bases). The germline V gene encodes CDR1 SGHNT and CDR2 YYREEE (reference sequence). Trimming removed 0 bases at V and 4 bases at J, with 10 bases between. The CDR3 covers 14 residues. The DNA of the CDR3 is TGTGCCAGCAGCTTGGGGACAGCTCGCTATGGCTACACCTTC. It translates to CASSLGTARYGYTF.

This chain links TRBV27 with TRBJ2-7; maybe TRBD1 (6 bases). CDR3 size: 13 residues. Germline CDR1 and CDR2: MNHEY and SMNVEV (reference sequence). The V end lost 6 bases, the J end lost 2 bases, and 11 bases lay between the germline ends. CDR3 nucleotide sequence: TGTGCCAGCAGGTCGGGACAAGCCTACGAGCAGTACTTC. It specifies CASRSGQAYEQYF.